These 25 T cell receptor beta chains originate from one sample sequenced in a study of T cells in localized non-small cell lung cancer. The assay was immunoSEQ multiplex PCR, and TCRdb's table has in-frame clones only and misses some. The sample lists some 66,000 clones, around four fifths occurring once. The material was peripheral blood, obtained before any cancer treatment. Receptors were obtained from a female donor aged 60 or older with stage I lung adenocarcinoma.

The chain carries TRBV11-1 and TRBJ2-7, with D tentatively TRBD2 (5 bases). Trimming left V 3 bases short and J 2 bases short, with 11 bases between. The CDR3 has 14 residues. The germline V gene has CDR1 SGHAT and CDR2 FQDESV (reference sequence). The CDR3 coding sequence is TGTGCCAGCAGCTTTACGGACGGGACCTACGAGCAGTACTTC. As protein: CASSFTDGTYEQYF.

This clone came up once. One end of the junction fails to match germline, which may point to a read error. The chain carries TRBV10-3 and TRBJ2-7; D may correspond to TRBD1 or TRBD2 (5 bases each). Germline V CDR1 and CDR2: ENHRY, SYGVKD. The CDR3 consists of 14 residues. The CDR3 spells CAISEYGTPSPLRF. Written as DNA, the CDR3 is TGTGCCATCAGTGAGTATGGGACGCCTAGTCCCCTTCGGTTC.

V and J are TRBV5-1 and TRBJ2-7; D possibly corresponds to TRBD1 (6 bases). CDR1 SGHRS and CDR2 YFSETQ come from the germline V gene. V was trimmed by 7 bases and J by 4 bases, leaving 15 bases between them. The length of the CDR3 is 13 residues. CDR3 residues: CASSKGGPYEQYF. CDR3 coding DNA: TGCGCCAGCTCCAAAGGGGGTCCGTACGAGCAGTACTTC.

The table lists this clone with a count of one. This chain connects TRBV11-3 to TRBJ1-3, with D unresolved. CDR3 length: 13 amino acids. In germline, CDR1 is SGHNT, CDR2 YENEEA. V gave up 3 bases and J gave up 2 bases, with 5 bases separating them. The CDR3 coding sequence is TGTGCCAGCAGCTTGAAGGCTGGAAACACCATATATTTT. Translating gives CASSLKAGNTIYF.

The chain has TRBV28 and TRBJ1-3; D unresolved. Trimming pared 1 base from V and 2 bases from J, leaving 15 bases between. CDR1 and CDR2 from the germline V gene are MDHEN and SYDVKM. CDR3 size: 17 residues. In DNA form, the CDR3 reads TGTGCCAGCAGTTTATCCACGGGGAAGTTAGCTGGAAACACCATATATTTT. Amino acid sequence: CASSLSTGKLAGNTIYF. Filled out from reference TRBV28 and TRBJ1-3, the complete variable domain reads DVKVTQSSRYLVKRTGEKVFLECVQDMDHENMFWYRQDPGLGLRLIYFSYDVKMKEKGDIPEGYSVSREKKERFSLILESASTNQTSMYLCASSLSTGKLAGNTIYFGEGSWLTVV.

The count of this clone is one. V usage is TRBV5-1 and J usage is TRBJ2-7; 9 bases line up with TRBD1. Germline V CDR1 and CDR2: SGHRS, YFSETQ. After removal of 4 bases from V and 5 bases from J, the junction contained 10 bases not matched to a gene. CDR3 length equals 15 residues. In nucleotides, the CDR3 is TGCGCCAGCAGCCCGGGGGGACAGGGCAGTGACGAGCAGTACTTC. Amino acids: CASSPGGQGSDEQYF.

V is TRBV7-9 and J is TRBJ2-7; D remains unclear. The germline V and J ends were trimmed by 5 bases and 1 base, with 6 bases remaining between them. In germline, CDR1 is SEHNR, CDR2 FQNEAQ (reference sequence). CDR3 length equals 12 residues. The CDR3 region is CASSPGSYEQYF. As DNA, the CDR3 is TGTGCCAGCAGCCCCGGGTCCTACGAGCAGTACTTC.

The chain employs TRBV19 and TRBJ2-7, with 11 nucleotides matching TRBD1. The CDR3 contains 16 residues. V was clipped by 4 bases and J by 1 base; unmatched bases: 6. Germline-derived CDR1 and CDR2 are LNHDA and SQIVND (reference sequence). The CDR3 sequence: CASSSSGTGGSYEQYF. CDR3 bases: TGTGCCAGTAGTAGCTCCGGGACAGGGGGGTCCTACGAGCAGTACTTC. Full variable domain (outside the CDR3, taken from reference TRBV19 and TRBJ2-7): DGGITQSPKYLFRKEGQNVTLSCEQNLNHDAMYWYRQDPGQGLRLIYYSQIVNDFQKGDIAEGYSVSREKKESFPLTVTSAQKNPTAFYLCASSSSGTGGSYEQYFGPGTRLTVT.

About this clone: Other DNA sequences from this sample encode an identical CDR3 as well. The chain's CDR3 is CASSVNQPQHF. The DNA of the CDR3 is TGTGCCAGCAGTGTAAATCAGCCCCAGCATTTT. The rearrangement joins TRBV6-1 to TRBJ1-5; no definite D call. Trimming stripped 4 bases from V and 4 bases from J, with 2 bases between. There are 11 residues in the CDR3. Germline V gene lookup returns CDR1 MNHNS and CDR2 SASEGT.

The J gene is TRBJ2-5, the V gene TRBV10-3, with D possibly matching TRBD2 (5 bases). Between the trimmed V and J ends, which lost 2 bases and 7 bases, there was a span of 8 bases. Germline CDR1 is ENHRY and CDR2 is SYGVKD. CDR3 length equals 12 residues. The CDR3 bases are TGTGCCATCAGTGAGCTCGGAGGGACCCAGTACTTC. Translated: CAISELGGTQYF.

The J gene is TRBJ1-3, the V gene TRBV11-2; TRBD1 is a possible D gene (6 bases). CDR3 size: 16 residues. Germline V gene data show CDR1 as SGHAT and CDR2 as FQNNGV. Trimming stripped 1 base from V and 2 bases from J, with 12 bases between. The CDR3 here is CASSLGGGAPGNTIYF. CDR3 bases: TGTGCCAGCAGCTTAGGAGGGGGGGCACCTGGAAACACCATATATTTT.

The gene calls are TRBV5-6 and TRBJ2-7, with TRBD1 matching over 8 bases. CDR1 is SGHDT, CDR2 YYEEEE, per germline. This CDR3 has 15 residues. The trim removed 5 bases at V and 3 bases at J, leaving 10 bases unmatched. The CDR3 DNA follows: TGTGCCAGCAGTCCTCAGGGGGCTAGGGACTACGAGCAGTACTTC. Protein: CASSPQGARDYEQYF.

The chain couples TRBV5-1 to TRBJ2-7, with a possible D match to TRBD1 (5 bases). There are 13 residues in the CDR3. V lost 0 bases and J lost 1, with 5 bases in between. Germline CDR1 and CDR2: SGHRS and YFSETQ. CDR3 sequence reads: CASSLGQSYEQYF. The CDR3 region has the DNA TGCGCCAGCAGCTTGGGACAGTCCTACGAGCAGTACTTC.

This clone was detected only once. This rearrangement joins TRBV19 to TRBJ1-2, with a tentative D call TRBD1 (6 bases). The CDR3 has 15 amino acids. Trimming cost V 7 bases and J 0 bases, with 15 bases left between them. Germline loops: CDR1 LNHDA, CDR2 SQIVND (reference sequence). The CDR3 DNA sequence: TGTGCCAGTACCCCGGGCAGGGGACCTAACTATGGCTACACCTTC. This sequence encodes CASTPGRGPNYGYTF.

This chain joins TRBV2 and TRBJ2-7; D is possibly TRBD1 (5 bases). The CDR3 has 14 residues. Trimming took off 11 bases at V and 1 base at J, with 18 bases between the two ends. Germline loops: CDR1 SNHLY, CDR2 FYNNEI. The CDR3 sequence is CASKSEGVSYEQYF. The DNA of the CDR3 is TGTGCCTCCAAAAGCGAAGGGGTTTCCTACGAGCAGTACTTC.

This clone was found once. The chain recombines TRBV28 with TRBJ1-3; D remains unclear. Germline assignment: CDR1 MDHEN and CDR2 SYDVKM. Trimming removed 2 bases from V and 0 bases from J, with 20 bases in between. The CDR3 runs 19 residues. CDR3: CASSLDRASRVTSGNTIYF. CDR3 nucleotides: TGTGCCAGCAGTTTAGATCGAGCGTCCAGAGTCACCTCTGGAAACACCATATATTTT.

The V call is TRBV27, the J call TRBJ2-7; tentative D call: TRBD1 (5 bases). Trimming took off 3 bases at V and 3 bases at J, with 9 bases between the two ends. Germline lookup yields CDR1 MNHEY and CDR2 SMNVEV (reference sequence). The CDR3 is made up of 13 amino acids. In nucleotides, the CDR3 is TGTGCCAGCAGTTTGGTTCAGGGCTACGAGCAGTACTTC. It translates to CASSLVQGYEQYF.

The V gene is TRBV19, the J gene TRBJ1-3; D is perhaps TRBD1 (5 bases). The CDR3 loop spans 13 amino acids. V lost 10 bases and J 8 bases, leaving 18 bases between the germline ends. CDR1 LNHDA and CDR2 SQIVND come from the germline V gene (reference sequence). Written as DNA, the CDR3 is TGTGCCACCGCACCCGGGACGGACCACACCATATATTTT. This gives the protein CATAPGTDHTIYF. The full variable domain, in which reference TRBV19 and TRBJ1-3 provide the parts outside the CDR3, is DGGITQSPKYLFRKEGQNVTLSCEQNLNHDAMYWYRQDPGQGLRLIYYSQIVNDFQKGDIAEGYSVSREKKESFPLTVTSAQKNPTAFYLCATAPGTDHTIYFGEGSWLTVV.

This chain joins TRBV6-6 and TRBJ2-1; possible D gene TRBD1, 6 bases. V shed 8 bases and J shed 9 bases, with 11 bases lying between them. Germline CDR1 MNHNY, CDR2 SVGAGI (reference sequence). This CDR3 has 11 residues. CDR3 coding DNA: TGTGCCAGCCACAGGGCAGGTGAGCAGTTCTTC. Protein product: CASHRAGEQFF.

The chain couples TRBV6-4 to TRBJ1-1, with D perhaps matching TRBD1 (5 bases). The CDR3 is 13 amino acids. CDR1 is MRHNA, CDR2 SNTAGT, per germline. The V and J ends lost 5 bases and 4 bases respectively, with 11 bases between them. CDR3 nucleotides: TGTGCCAGCAGTTTAGGGGAGACCACTGAAGCTTTCTTT. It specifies CASSLGETTEAFF.

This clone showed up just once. CDR3 amino acids: CASTKGGARPNEQFF. The CDR3 coding sequence is TGTGCCAGCACCAAGGGGGGGGCTAGGCCGAATGAGCAGTTCTTC. This chain connects TRBV11-3 to TRBJ2-1, with a tentative D call TRBD2 (7 bases). Looked up from germline, CDR1 is SGHNT and CDR2 is YENEEA. This CDR3 has 15 amino acids. V dropped 7 bases and J dropped 7 bases, with 20 bases sitting between them.

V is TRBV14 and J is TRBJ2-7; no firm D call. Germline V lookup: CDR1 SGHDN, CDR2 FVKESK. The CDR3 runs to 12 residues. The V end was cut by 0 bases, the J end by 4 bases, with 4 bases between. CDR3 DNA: TGTGCCAGCAGCCAAGAACAGTACGAGCAGTACTTC. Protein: CASSQEQYEQYF.

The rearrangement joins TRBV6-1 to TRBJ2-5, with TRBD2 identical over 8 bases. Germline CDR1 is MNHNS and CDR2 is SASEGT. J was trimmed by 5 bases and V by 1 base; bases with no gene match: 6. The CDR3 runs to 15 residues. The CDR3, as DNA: TGTGCCAGCAGTGAAGAGGGACTAGTCCTCGAGACCCAGTACTTC. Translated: CASSEEGLVLETQYF.

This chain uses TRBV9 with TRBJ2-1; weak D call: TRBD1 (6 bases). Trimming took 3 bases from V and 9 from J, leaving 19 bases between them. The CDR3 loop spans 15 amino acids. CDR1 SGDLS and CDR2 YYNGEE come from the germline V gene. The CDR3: CASSEGKGVGVEQFF. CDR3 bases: TGTGCCAGCAGCGAGGGGAAGGGGGTAGGGGTTGAGCAGTTCTTC.

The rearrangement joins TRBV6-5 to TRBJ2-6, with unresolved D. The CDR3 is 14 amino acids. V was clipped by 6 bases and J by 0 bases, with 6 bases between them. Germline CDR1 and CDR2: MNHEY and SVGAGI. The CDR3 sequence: CASRESSGANVLTF. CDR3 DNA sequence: TGTGCCAGCAGGGAGAGCTCTGGGGCCAACGTCCTGACTTTC.